What follows is one TCR beta chain and its context. Its matching antigen is unknown. Looked up from germline, CDR1 is LNHNV and CDR2 is YYDKDF (reference sequence). Trimming took 3 bases from V and 0 from J, leaving 12 bases between them. The CDR3 extends over 15 amino acids. The sample is drawn from a study of CD8+CD57+ T cells in acquired aplastic anemia. Study in general: Sorted CD4+ and CD8+ cells gave a mean 3.2 ug DNA, range roughly 0.18 to 30 ug. For CD4+ cells, healthy donors had an average of roughly 9.8 million reads. Overall study findings and caveats: Patients and controls had in common 25 to 35 CD8+ CDR3 sequences. Patients showed no significant difference from controls in CD8+ Simpson's diversity.

Genomic DNA, the template, was used for profiling of the TCR beta VDJ and CDR3. TCRdb reprocessed the reads with MiXCR, giving one entry per CDR3 protein. Among 62,000 or so distinct CDR3 sequences listed, 45% to 55% were seen once. The chain recombines TRBV15 with TRBJ2-7; no reliable D call. The receptor comes from a human donor in good health, serving as a control. Sample: sorted CD4+, CD8+, or CD8+CD57+ T cells (not recorded which) from PBMCs. The CDR3 bases are TGTGCCACCAGCAGTGACTTTTGGTCCTCCTACGAGCAGTACTTC. Translation: CATSSDFWSSYEQYF.